This is a list of T cell receptor beta chains from one sample in a study of T cell responses to AZD1222 COVID-19 vaccine. Only in-frame clones appear in the TCRdb table, and some are missing; sequencing was by immunoSEQ multiplex PCR. The sample contains 100,000 to 120,000 clones, roughly nine tenths of which appear only once. The material was peripheral blood, obtained on day 0 of AZD1222 vaccination. These receptors originate from an adult in good health. Both conserved end residues are part of each CDR3. The D gene is left open where the match is weak. Only part of the rows carry a size: once, few, many, or a class if the clone is expanded.

j_gene: TRBJ1-2
abundance: NA
d_gene: TRBD1
v_gene: TRBV3-1/TRBV3-2
CDR3aa: CASSQEGTGAIHGYTF
CDR3nt: TGTGCCAGCAGCCAAGAGGGGACAGGGGCGATTCATGGCTACACCTTC

j_gene: TRBJ1-1
abundance: once
d_gene: NA
v_gene: TRBV11-2
CDR3aa: CASSLDQRVQAFF
CDR3nt: TGTGCCAGCAGCTTAGATCAGAGGGTCCAAGCTTTCTTT

j_gene: TRBJ1-4
abundance: once
d_gene: NA
v_gene: TRBV6-5
CDR3aa: CATRGSEKLFF
CDR3nt: TGTGCCACCCGAGGGAGTGAAAAACTGTTTTTT

j_gene: TRBJ1-1
abundance: NA
d_gene: NA
v_gene: TRBV30
CDR3aa: CAWRTFGGTEAFF
CDR3nt: TGTGCCTGGAGGACCTTCGGGGGGACTGAAGCTTTCTTT

j_gene: TRBJ1-2
abundance: NA
d_gene: TRBD1
v_gene: TRBV24-1
CDR3aa: CATSDRGRGGYTF
CDR3nt: TGTGCCACCAGTGATAGGGGGCGCGGGGGCTACACCTTC

j_gene: TRBJ1-1
abundance: NA
d_gene: NA
v_gene: TRBV11-1
CDR3aa: CASSAGWVTEAFF
CDR3nt: TGTGCCAGCAGCGCGGGGTGGGTCACTGAAGCTTTCTTT

j_gene: TRBJ2-7
abundance: NA
d_gene: TRBD1
v_gene: TRBV27
CDR3aa: CASSPRQGPSHEQYF
CDR3nt: TGTGCCAGCAGTCCGCGACAGGGCCCATCCCACGAGCAGTACTTC

j_gene: TRBJ2-7
abundance: NA
d_gene: NA
v_gene: TRBV12-3/TRBV12-4
CDR3aa: CASSLFARYEQYF
CDR3nt: TGTGCCAGCAGTTTGTTTGCCCGATACGAGCAGTACTTC

j_gene: TRBJ2-3
abundance: NA
d_gene: TRBD2
v_gene: TRBV6-5
CDR3aa: CASRATSGGAGYF
CDR3nt: TGTGCCAGCCGGGCGACTAGCGGGGGGGCAGGCTATTTT

j_gene: TRBJ1-1
abundance: NA
d_gene: NA
v_gene: TRBV10-3
CDR3aa: CAISESPQGTPEAFF
CDR3nt: TGTGCCATCAGTGAGTCCCCCCAGGGGACACCCGAAGCTTTCTTT

j_gene: TRBJ1-1
abundance: once
d_gene: NA
v_gene: TRBV28
CDR3aa: CASRDSGTTHRRDTEAFF
CDR3nt: TGTGCCAGCAGGGACTCCGGGACAACCCACCGTCGGGACACTGAAGCTTTCTTT

j_gene: TRBJ1-3
abundance: NA
d_gene: NA
v_gene: TRBV27
CDR3aa: CASSFASGNTIYF
CDR3nt: TGTGCCAGCAGTTTCGCCTCTGGAAACACCATATATTTT

j_gene: TRBJ1-5
abundance: NA
d_gene: TRBD1
v_gene: TRBV11-2
CDR3aa: CASSLDQGALSNQPQHF
CDR3nt: TGTGCCAGCAGCTTAGACCAGGGGGCCCTATCCAATCAGCCCCAGCATTTT

j_gene: TRBJ1-3
abundance: NA
d_gene: NA
v_gene: TRBV15
CDR3aa: CATSRDIVRRPGNTIYF
CDR3nt: TGTGCCACCAGCAGAGATATTGTACGAAGACCTGGAAACACCATATATTTT

j_gene: TRBJ2-7
abundance: NA
d_gene: TRBD2
v_gene: TRBV27
CDR3aa: CASSSAGSSYEQYF
CDR3nt: TGTGCCAGCAGTTCAGCGGGGAGCTCCTACGAGCAGTACTTC

j_gene: TRBJ1-4
abundance: NA
d_gene: TRBD1
v_gene: TRBV7-6
CDR3aa: CASSASGQGVEKLFF
CDR3nt: TGTGCCAGCAGCGCTAGCGGACAGGGTGTTGAAAAACTGTTTTTT

j_gene: TRBJ2-7
abundance: NA
d_gene: NA
v_gene: TRBV6-1
CDR3aa: CASSEGGMPYEQYF
CDR3nt: TGTGCCAGCAGTGAAGGGGGAATGCCCTACGAGCAGTACTTC

j_gene: TRBJ1-2
abundance: NA
d_gene: NA
v_gene: TRBV28
CDR3aa: CASTLDRRRDGYTF
CDR3nt: TGTGCCAGCACCCTGGATCGGCGCCGGGATGGCTACACCTTC

j_gene: TRBJ1-6
abundance: NA
d_gene: NA
v_gene: TRBV12-3/TRBV12-4
CDR3aa: CASSAVNSPLHF
CDR3nt: TGTGCCAGCAGTGCTGTTAATTCACCCCTCCACTTT

j_gene: TRBJ1-5
abundance: once
d_gene: NA
v_gene: TRBV27
CDR3aa: CASSWGRGSNQPQHF
CDR3nt: TGTGCCAGCAGTTGGGGGAGGGGAAGCAATCAGCCCCAGCATTTT

j_gene: TRBJ1-6
abundance: NA
d_gene: TRBD1
v_gene: TRBV7-9
CDR3aa: CASSHDRDNSPLHF
CDR3nt: TGTGCCAGCAGCCACGACAGGGATAATTCACCCCTCCACTTT

j_gene: TRBJ2-7
abundance: once
d_gene: NA
v_gene: TRBV20-1
CDR3aa: CSARAPYEQYF
CDR3nt: TGCAGTGCTAGAGCTCCCTACGAGCAGTACTTC

j_gene: TRBJ1-1
abundance: NA
d_gene: TRBD1
v_gene: TRBV28
CDR3aa: CASSLSGGSAFF
CDR3nt: TGTGCCAGCAGTTTATCAGGGGGCTCGGCTTTCTTT

j_gene: TRBJ1-1
abundance: NA
d_gene: NA
v_gene: TRBV28
CDR3aa: CASSFPLRSTEAFF
CDR3nt: TGTGCCAGCAGTTTTCCCTTGCGGAGCACTGAAGCTTTCTTT

j_gene: TRBJ2-3
abundance: NA
d_gene: NA
v_gene: TRBV2
CDR3aa: CASRGLLAVGTDTQYF
CDR3nt: TGTGCCAGCAGGGGCTTGTTGGCAGTTGGCACAGATACGCAGTATTTT

j_gene: TRBJ1-2
abundance: NA
d_gene: NA
v_gene: TRBV15
CDR3aa: CATSSPMRTGGLLYGYTF
CDR3nt: TGTGCCACCAGCAGCCCTATGAGAACAGGTGGCCTCCTCTATGGCTACACCTTC

j_gene: TRBJ2-5
abundance: NA
d_gene: NA
v_gene: TRBV5-1
CDR3aa: CASSLTDKKTQYF
CDR3nt: TGCGCCAGCAGCTTAACAGACAAGAAGACCCAGTACTTC

j_gene: TRBJ1-2
abundance: NA
d_gene: TRBD1
v_gene: TRBV28
CDR3aa: CASRAGQARYGYTF
CDR3nt: TGTGCCAGCAGGGCGGGACAGGCGCGTTATGGCTACACCTTC

j_gene: TRBJ2-1
abundance: NA
d_gene: TRBD2
v_gene: TRBV28
CDR3aa: CASSQTSGTYNEQFF
CDR3nt: TGTGCCAGCAGCCAGACTAGCGGGACCTACAATGAGCAGTTCTTC

j_gene: TRBJ2-2
abundance: few
d_gene: TRBD2
v_gene: TRBV18
CDR3aa: CASSSSGIKNTGELFF
CDR3nt: TGTGCCAGCTCATCTAGCGGGATTAAGAACACCGGGGAGCTGTTTTTT

j_gene: TRBJ1-5
abundance: NA
d_gene: NA
v_gene: TRBV16
CDR3aa: CASSQQENQPQHF
CDR3nt: TGTGCCAGCAGCCAACAGGAGAATCAGCCCCAGCATTTT

j_gene: TRBJ1-6
abundance: NA
d_gene: NA
v_gene: TRBV28
CDR3aa: CAIGAPRSSYNSPLHF
CDR3nt: TGTGCCATTGGAGCGCCGAGGAGCTCCTATAATTCACCCCTCCACTTT

j_gene: TRBJ1-1
abundance: NA
d_gene: NA
v_gene: TRBV6-6
CDR3aa: CASRQQGNTEAFF
CDR3nt: TGTGCCAGCAGGCAACAGGGAAACACTGAAGCTTTCTTT

j_gene: TRBJ1-1
abundance: NA
d_gene: NA
v_gene: TRBV6-6
CDR3aa: CASSYSGGSLAFF
CDR3nt: TGTGCCAGCAGTTACTCCGGCGGGTCCTTAGCTTTCTTT

j_gene: TRBJ2-1
abundance: NA
d_gene: TRBD2
v_gene: TRBV2
CDR3aa: CASKFIAGGRNEQFF
CDR3nt: TGTGCCAGCAAATTCATAGCGGGGGGGCGGAATGAGCAGTTCTTC

j_gene: TRBJ2-1
abundance: NA
d_gene: NA
v_gene: TRBV7-8
CDR3aa: CASSQRVTEQFF
CDR3nt: TGTGCCAGCAGCCAAAGGGTTACTGAGCAGTTCTTC

j_gene: TRBJ1-1
abundance: NA
d_gene: NA
v_gene: TRBV27
CDR3aa: CLNTEAFF
CDR3nt: TGTCTGAACACTGAAGCTTTCTTT

j_gene: TRBJ1-2
abundance: NA
d_gene: NA
v_gene: TRBV11-2
CDR3aa: CASSLVGLRVSNYGYTF
CDR3nt: TGTGCCAGCAGCTTAGTGGGACTGAGGGTATCTAACTATGGCTACACCTTC

j_gene: TRBJ1-6
abundance: NA
d_gene: TRBD1
v_gene: TRBV18
CDR3aa: CASSEGTGSYSPLHF
CDR3nt: TGTGCCAGCTCGGAAGGGACAGGTTCTTATTCACCCCTCCACTTT

j_gene: TRBJ1-1
abundance: NA
d_gene: NA
v_gene: TRBV21-1
CDR3aa: CASSTRRVSTEAFF
CDR3nt: TGTGCCAGCAGCACCCGCAGGGTATCCACTGAAGCTTTCTTT

j_gene: TRBJ2-3
abundance: NA
d_gene: NA
v_gene: TRBV12-3/TRBV12-4
CDR3aa: CASSWGAQEDF
CDR3nt: TGTGCCAGCAGTTGGGGAGCGCAAGAGGATTTT

j_gene: TRBJ2-1
abundance: NA
d_gene: NA
v_gene: TRBV18
CDR3aa: CASSPSPNEQFF
CDR3nt: TGTGCCAGCTCACCATCCCCAAATGAGCAGTTCTTC

j_gene: TRBJ2-3
abundance: NA
d_gene: NA
v_gene: TRBV5-1
CDR3aa: CASSPAPAEDTQYF
CDR3nt: TGCGCCAGCAGCCCCGCGCCGGCTGAGGATACGCAGTATTTT

j_gene: TRBJ1-1
abundance: NA
d_gene: NA
v_gene: TRBV9
CDR3aa: CASSSDTNTEAFF
CDR3nt: TGTGCCAGCAGCTCCGATACGAACACTGAAGCTTTCTTT

j_gene: TRBJ2-3
abundance: NA
d_gene: TRBD2
v_gene: TRBV5-1
CDR3aa: CASSSGLAGEADTQYF
CDR3nt: TGCGCCAGCAGCTCCGGACTAGCGGGAGAGGCAGATACGCAGTATTTT

j_gene: TRBJ2-1
abundance: once
d_gene: TRBD2
v_gene: TRBV29-1
CDR3aa: CSVSGTKKQFF
CDR3nt: TGCAGCGTTTCCGGGACTAAGAAGCAGTTCTTC

j_gene: TRBJ2-2
abundance: NA
d_gene: NA
v_gene: TRBV9
CDR3aa: CASSLRHQRGELFF
CDR3nt: TGTGCCAGCAGCCTTAGACATCAGCGCGGGGAGCTGTTTTTT

j_gene: TRBJ1-4
abundance: NA
d_gene: NA
v_gene: TRBV12-3/TRBV12-4
CDR3aa: CASGQNEKLFF
CDR3nt: TGTGCCAGTGGACAGAATGAAAAACTGTTTTTT